The 32 T cell receptor beta chains in this list originate from one sample, sequenced in a study of Tregs in tolerant kidney transplant recipients. Sequencing was performed with immunoSEQ multiplex PCR; in TCRdb, only in-frame clones are kept and a portion is missing. The sample yields 74,000 or so clones, 90% to 95% seen once. Mixed chimerism was transient after nonmyeloablative marrow transplants from related graft donors. Specimen: CD4+ T cells from blood (PBMCs), collected 24 months after the transplant. All receptors derive from a human patient who received a combined kidney and bone marrow transplant. The T cells may come from the graft donor.

The DNA of the CDR3 is TGTGCCAGCAGCTTTAAGGACAGGGCTTCCTACGAGCAGTACTTC. This encodes CASSFKDRASYEQYF. This chain joins TRBV7-8 and TRBJ2-7, with 8 bases that match TRBD1. Germline V CDR1 and CDR2: SGHVS, FQNEAQ. The CDR3 has 15 amino acids. Trimming at V came to 3 bases and at J to 1 base, leaving 5 bases not matched to a gene.

This chain joins TRBV7-2 and TRBJ1-5; 9 bases map to TRBD1. Trimming removed 3 bases from V and 1 base from J; junction bases left unmatched: 13. CDR1 is SGHTA, CDR2 FQGNSA, per germline. The CDR3 loop spans 19 amino acids. The CDR3 spells CASSFRTGEDTRSNQPQHF. DNA of the CDR3: TGTGCCAGCAGCTTCCGGACAGGGGAGGATACGAGAAGCAATCAGCCCCAGCATTTT.

This clone has just one count. V gene TRBV18 combines with J gene TRBJ1-1; no clear D gene. Trimming removed 3 bases at V and 2 bases at J, with 16 bases between. Germline V lookup: CDR1 KGHSH, CDR2 LQKENI. This CDR3 spans 16 amino acids. The CDR3 is CASSPGWGGPNTEAFF. The DNA for the CDR3 is TGTGCCAGCTCACCTGGCTGGGGAGGGCCAAACACTGAAGCTTTCTTT.

V is TRBV9 and J is TRBJ2-1; 10 positions agree with TRBD2. The V gene's germline CDR1 is SGDLS and CDR2 YYNGEE. V trimming: 1 base; J trimming: 9 bases; junction bases outside the gene matches: 10. The CDR3 extends over 16 amino acids. This CDR3 is CASSVLASGGSGEQFF. DNA of the CDR3: TGTGCCAGCAGCGTATTGGCTAGCGGGGGTTCGGGTGAGCAGTTCTTC. Combining the CDR3 with reference TRBV9 and TRBJ2-1 gives the whole variable domain DSGVTQTPKHLITATGQRVTLRCSPRSGDLSVYWYQQSLDQGLQFLIQYYNGEERAKGNILERFSAQQFPDLHSELNLSSLELGDSALYFCASSVLASGGSGEQFFGPGTRLTVL.

This clone has just one count. The chain is built from TRBV5-4 and TRBJ2-2; D gene unclear. V was shortened by 2 bases and J by 4 bases, with 6 bases between the two germline ends. CDR3 size: 13 residues. Germline loops: CDR1 SGHNT, CDR2 YYREEE (reference sequence). DNA of the CDR3: TGTGCCAGCAGCTTTTCGGTCACCGGGGAGCTGTTTTTT. As protein: CASSFSVTGELFF.

The J gene is TRBJ1-4, the V gene TRBV21-1; TRBD1 is the table's D call, not checked against the DNA. TRBV21-1 is classified as a pseudogene. The CDR3 extends over 13 amino acids. The CDR3 is CASTTGYSEKLFF. The CDR3 bases are TGTGCCAGCACGACAGGGTATAGTGAAAAACTGTTTTTT.

The chain employs TRBV7-9 and TRBJ1-4, with no clear D. V lost 5 bases and J lost 0, with 10 bases in between. Germline V gives CDR1 SEHNR, CDR2 FQNEAQ (reference sequence). This CDR3 comprises 15 residues. Written as DNA, the CDR3 is TGTGCCAGCAGCCCCCATAGCTCAACTAATGAAAAACTGTTTTTT. It encodes CASSPHSSTNEKLFF.

This chain links TRBV4-3 with TRBJ2-6; possible D gene TRBD1, 7 bases. The CDR3 extends over 17 amino acids. The V gene's germline CDR1 is LGHNA and CDR2 YSLEER. V was cut by 3 bases and J by 1 base, with 13 bases left in between. The CDR3 DNA reads as TGCGCCAGCAGCCAGTCAGGGGGGTTTTCTGGGGCCAACGTCCTGACTTTC. Translation: CASSQSGGFSGANVLTF.

The chain uses TRBV28 and TRBJ2-5, with 12 bases identical to TRBD2. The CDR3 is made up of 15 amino acids. Looked up from germline, CDR1 is MDHEN and CDR2 is SYDVKM. Trimming at V came to 6 bases and at J to 5 bases, leaving 7 bases not matched to a gene. The DNA for the CDR3 is TGTGCCAGCAGAGAACGACTAGCGGGGGTGGAGACCCAGTACTTC. As protein: CASRERLAGVETQYF.

The genes are TRBV19 and TRBJ2-1; tentatively, D is TRBD2 (5 bases). CDR3 length: 16 amino acids. Looked up from germline, CDR1 is LNHDA and CDR2 is SQIVND (reference sequence). V shed 1 base and J shed 0 bases, with 10 bases lying between them. CDR3 bases: TGTGCCAGTAGTATAGGCAGCGGACTCTCCTACAATGAGCAGTTCTTC. It codes for CASSIGSGLSYNEQFF.

This rearrangement joins TRBV5-4 to TRBJ1-4; 8 nucleotides agree with TRBD1. Germline-derived CDR1 and CDR2 are SGHNT and YYREEE (reference sequence). The CDR3 extends over 15 amino acids. After removal of 4 bases from V and 6 bases from J, the junction contained 8 bases not matched to a gene. In DNA, the CDR3 is TGTGCCAGCAGCGTAGGACAGGGAGGGGATGAAAAACTGTTTTTT. Translated: CASSVGQGGDEKLFF. The complete variable domain, with remaining parts taken from reference TRBV5-4 and TRBJ1-4, reads ETGVTQSPTHLIKTRGQQVTLRCSSQSGHNTVSWYQQALGQGPQFIFQYYREEENGRGNFPPRFSGLQFPNYSSELNVNALELDDSALYLCASSVGQGGDEKLFFGSGTQLSVL.

The V and J genes are TRBV10-3 and TRBJ2-7; 11 nucleotides line up with TRBD2. V shed 4 bases, J shed 0 bases, and the junction held 5 bases outside the gene matches. Germline V lookup: CDR1 ENHRY, CDR2 SYGVKD. There are 16 residues in the CDR3. The CDR3 spells CAISGKTSGSSYEQYF. CDR3 nucleotides: TGTGCCATCAGTGGTAAAACTAGCGGGAGCTCCTACGAGCAGTACTTC.

As concerns this clone: One end of the junction does not line up with germline, which may come from a read error. Other nucleotide sequences from this sample produce the same CDR3. V and J are TRBV4-2 and TRBJ1-6; TRBD1 is a possible D gene (5 bases). The CDR3 contains 17 residues. Per the germline V gene, CDR1 is LGHNA and CDR2 is YNFKEQ. CDR3 nucleotides: TGTGCCAGCAGCGAAACGGGGGGAGGGAACTATAATTCCCCCCTCCACTTT. Protein sequence: CASSETGGGNYNSPLHF.

The chain couples TRBV7-2 to TRBJ2-7, with D perhaps matching TRBD2 (6 bases). Germline V CDR1 and CDR2: SGHTA, FQGNSA. The length of the CDR3 is 14 residues. The germline V and J ends were trimmed by 1 base and 1 base, with 8 bases remaining between them. The DNA for the CDR3 is TGTGCCAGCAGCTTAGTAGCGGTATCCTACGAGCAGTACTTC. Protein: CASSLVAVSYEQYF.

The rearrangement uses TRBV9 and TRBJ1-2, with TRBD1 matching over 9 bases. The V gene end was trimmed by 1 base and the J gene end by 3 bases; junction bases not matched to a gene: 4. Germline CDR1 reads SGDLS; CDR2 reads YYNGEE. This CDR3 is built from 15 residues. CDR3: CASSVQDRGDYGYTF. As DNA, the CDR3 is TGTGCCAGCAGCGTACAGGACAGGGGAGACTATGGCTACACCTTC. Full variable domain (remainder filled in from reference TRBV9 and TRBJ1-2): DSGVTQTPKHLITATGQRVTLRCSPRSGDLSVYWYQQSLDQGLQFLIQYYNGEERAKGNILERFSAQQFPDLHSELNLSSLELGDSALYFCASSVQDRGDYGYTFGSGTRLTVV.

This rearrangement joins TRBV11-3 to TRBJ1-1; D might be TRBD1 (6 bases). Trimming pared 6 bases from V and 5 bases from J, leaving 13 bases between. This CDR3 comprises 13 residues. Germline-derived CDR1 and CDR2 are SGHNT and YENEEA. The CDR3 nucleotides are TGTGCCAGCAGACGTCTACAGGGAACTGAAGCTTTCTTT. As protein: CASRRLQGTEAFF.

The chain uses TRBV27 and TRBJ2-3; 12 bases are shared with TRBD2. The length of the CDR3 is 18 residues. V shed 2 bases and J 2 bases; nucleotides not matched to a gene: 8. Germline V gene lookup returns CDR1 MNHEY and CDR2 SMNVEV (reference sequence). The CDR3, as DNA: TGTGCCAGCAGTTTACGAGGACTAGCGGGGTCCTTCACAGATACGCAGTATTTT. Residues: CASSLRGLAGSFTDTQYF.

This sequence joins TRBV7-8 and TRBJ2-5; D may be TRBD1 (5 bases). The ends were cut back, 5 bases at V and 2 bases at J, with 15 bases in the middle. Germline CDR1 reads SGHVS; CDR2 reads FQNEAQ. The CDR3 is made up of 15 amino acids. CDR3 sequence reads: CASSHGASTQETQYF. The CDR3 bases are TGTGCCAGCAGCCATGGGGCCTCGACACAAGAGACCCAGTACTTC. The entire variable domain, with the rest obtained from reference TRBV7-8 and TRBJ2-5, is as follows: GAGVSQSPRYKVAKRGQDVALRCDPISGHVSLFWYQQALGQGPEFLTYFQNEAQLDKSGLPSDRFFAERPEGSVSTLKIQRTQQEDSAVYLCASSHGASTQETQYFGPGTRLLVL.

The gene calls are TRBV6-1 and TRBJ1-2, with a weak D call TRBD1 (6 bases). The CDR3 is 13 residues long. Germline V lookup: CDR1 MNHNS, CDR2 SASEGT. V was clipped by 3 bases and J by 5 bases, with 10 bases between them. CDR3 region: CASSDRGFYGYTF. CDR3 DNA sequence: TGTGCCAGCAGTGACAGGGGTTTTTATGGCTACACCTTC.

The rearrangement joins TRBV19 to TRBJ1-1; 8 positions match TRBD1. The CDR3 loop spans 14 amino acids. CDR1 and CDR2 from the germline V gene are LNHDA and SQIVND (reference sequence). V trimming: 5 bases; J trimming: 5 bases; junction bases outside the gene matches: 7. CDR3 nucleotides: TGTGCCAGTAGTGTCGACAGGGGCGCAACTGAAGCTTTCTTT. Its protein is CASSVDRGATEAFF.

V and J are TRBV30 and TRBJ2-1; TRBD2 matches at 10 bases. The CDR3 totals 12 residues. Germline V gene data show CDR1 as GTSNPN and CDR2 as SVGIG (reference sequence). Trimming removed 5 bases from V and 5 bases from J; junction bases left unmatched: 0. CDR3: CAWGTSDNEQFF. CDR3 DNA sequence: TGTGCCTGGGGGACTAGCGACAATGAGCAGTTCTTC.

V usage is TRBV11-2 and J usage is TRBJ1-2; 9 positions match TRBD1. V gave up 1 base and J gave up 7 bases; unmatched junction bases: 10. This CDR3 has 16 amino acids. The V gene's germline CDR1 is SGHAT and CDR2 FQNNGV. The CDR3, as DNA: TGTGCCAGCAGCTTAGGTTACGGACAGGGGAGTTCTGGCTACACCTTC. This codes for CASSLGYGQGSSGYTF.

The chain uses TRBV9 and TRBJ1-6; 7 bases agree with TRBD1. The ends lost 3 bases at V and 7 bases at J; junction bases unmatched: 13. The CDR3 consists of 17 residues. Looked up from germline, CDR1 is SGDLS and CDR2 is YYNGEE. CDR3 loop: CASSARAGRGTNSPLHF. CDR3 nucleotides: TGTGCCAGCAGCGCGAGGGCGGGCAGGGGGACCAATTCACCCCTCCACTTT.

The rearrangement joins TRBV4-3 to TRBJ2-3, with D uncertain. Trimming stripped 4 bases from V and 2 bases from J, with 13 bases between. Germline values: CDR1 LGHNA, CDR2 YSLEER. The CDR3 consists of 15 residues. The CDR3 sequence: CASSLDLADTDTQYF. CDR3 coding DNA: TGCGCCAGCAGCCTCGACCTGGCGGACACAGATACGCAGTATTTT.

The chain carries TRBV4-3 and TRBJ1-2; D is uncertain. Per germline, CDR1 LGHNA and CDR2 YSLEER. The CDR3 sequence is 13 residues long. V was pared by 3 bases and J by 3 bases, with 8 bases between. The CDR3 nucleotides are TGCGCCAGCAGCCACCGGGGTTACTATGGCTACACCTTC. Translating gives CASSHRGYYGYTF.

The chain is built from TRBV30 and TRBJ1-5; D perhaps matches TRBD1 (5 bases). V was pared by 3 bases and J by 2 bases, with 14 bases between. CDR3 size: 15 residues. Per the germline V gene, CDR1 is GTSNPN and CDR2 is SVGIG (reference sequence). The CDR3: CAWSSRTQGNQPQHF. DNA for the CDR3: TGTGCCTGGAGCTCACGGACACAGGGCAATCAGCCCCAGCATTTT.

The rearrangement links TRBV2 to TRBJ1-2; D not resolved. Germline V gene data show CDR1 as SNHLY and CDR2 as FYNNEI. Trimming pared 1 base from V and 3 bases from J, leaving 6 bases between. The length of the CDR3 is 13 residues. CDR3 DNA: TGTGCCAGCAGTGAAGAACAGTACTATGGCTACACCTTC. Amino acids: CASSEEQYYGYTF.

The chain recombines TRBV7-6 with TRBJ2-5, with D unresolved. CDR3 length: 13 amino acids. Germline V CDR1 and CDR2: SGHVS, FNYEAQ. The V gene lost 8 bases and the J gene lost 5 bases, with 15 bases spanning the gap. The DNA of the CDR3 is TGTGCCAGCGGGCACAGAGTTAGGGAGACCCAGTACTTC. Amino acid sequence: CASGHRVRETQYF.

This clone was counted a single time. V and J are TRBV23-1 and TRBJ2-7; D might be TRBD2 (6 bases). TRBV23-1 is classed as an ORF, of uncertain function. This CDR3 region has 14 residues. The V end lost 10 bases, the J end lost 6 bases, and 22 bases lay between the germline ends. CDR3 sequence reads: CAKSGGSKKGEQYF. The CDR3 coding sequence is TGCGCCAAAAGTGGGGGGAGTAAAAAAGGCGAGCAGTACTTC.

This clone has a handful of counts. The chain couples TRBV11-3 to TRBJ2-1, with D perhaps matching TRBD2 (6 bases). Germline assignment: CDR1 SGHNT and CDR2 YENEEA. V was pared by 10 bases and J by 3 bases, with 16 bases between. The length of the CDR3 is 14 residues. CDR3 amino acids: CATAPGLRYNEQFF. CDR3 DNA: TGTGCCACCGCCCCGGGACTCCGCTACAATGAGCAGTTCTTC.

The table lists this clone with a count of one. The CDR3 loop is CASSQVTSGPDTQYF. The CDR3 DNA is TGTGCCAGCAGCCAGGTGACTAGCGGTCCAGATACGCAGTATTTT. The chain recombines TRBV14 with TRBJ2-3; TRBD2 agrees at 9 bases. V lost 3 bases, J lost 4 bases, and 5 bases stayed unmatched. Germline assignment: CDR1 SGHDN and CDR2 FVKESK. The CDR3 covers 15 residues.

The CDR3 loop is CASSALTGVNTGELFF. CDR3 DNA sequence: TGTGCCAGCAGCGCGCTAACAGGGGTGAACACCGGGGAGCTGTTTTTT. V gene TRBV9 combines with J gene TRBJ2-2; 7 nucleotides align to TRBD1. CDR1 and CDR2 (germline): SGDLS, YYNGEE. The CDR3 loop spans 16 amino acids. V shed 3 bases, J shed 1 base, and the junction held 6 bases outside the gene matches.